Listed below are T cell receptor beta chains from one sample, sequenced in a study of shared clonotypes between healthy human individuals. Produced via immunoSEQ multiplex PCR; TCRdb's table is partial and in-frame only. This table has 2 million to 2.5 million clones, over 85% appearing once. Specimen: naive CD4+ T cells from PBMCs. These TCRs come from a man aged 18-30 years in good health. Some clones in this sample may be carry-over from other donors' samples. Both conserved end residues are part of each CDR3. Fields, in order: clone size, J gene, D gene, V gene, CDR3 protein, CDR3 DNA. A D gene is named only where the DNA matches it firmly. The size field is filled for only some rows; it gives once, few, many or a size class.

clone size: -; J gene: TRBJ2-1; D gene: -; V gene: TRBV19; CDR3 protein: CASSRAAMGYNEQFF; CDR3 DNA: TGTGCCAGTAGTAGAGCAGCTATGGGGTACAATGAGCAGTTCTTC
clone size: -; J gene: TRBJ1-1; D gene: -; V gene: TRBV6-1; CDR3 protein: CASSERKRLPLGAFF; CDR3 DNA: TGTGCCAGCAGTGAACGGAAACGGCTCCCCCTGGGAGCTTTCTTT
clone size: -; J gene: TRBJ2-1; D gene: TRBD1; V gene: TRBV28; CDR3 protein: CASRLTGAYNEQFF; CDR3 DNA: TGTGCCAGCAGGTTGACAGGGGCCTACAATGAGCAGTTCTTC
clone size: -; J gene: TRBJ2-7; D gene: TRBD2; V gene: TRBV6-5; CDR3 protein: CASSSPGTSGRYEQYF; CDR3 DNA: TGTGCCAGCAGTTCACCCGGGACTAGCGGACGGTACGAGCAGTACTTC
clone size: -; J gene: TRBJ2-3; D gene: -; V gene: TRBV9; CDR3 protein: CASSPLSASTDTQYF; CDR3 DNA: TGTGCCAGCAGCCCCCTCTCGGCCAGCACAGATACGCAGTATTTT
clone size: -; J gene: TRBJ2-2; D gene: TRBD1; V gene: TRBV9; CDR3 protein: CASSKGGQGAGTGELFF; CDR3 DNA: TGTGCCAGCAGCAAGGGAGGACAGGGGGCAGGTACCGGGGAGCTGTTTTTT
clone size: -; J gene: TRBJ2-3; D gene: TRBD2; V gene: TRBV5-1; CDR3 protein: CASSLILAGEVDTQYF; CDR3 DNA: TGCGCCAGCAGCTTGATCCTAGCGGGAGAAGTGGATACGCAGTATTTT
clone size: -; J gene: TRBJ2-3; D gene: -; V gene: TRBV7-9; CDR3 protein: CASSYIQGDTQYF; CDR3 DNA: TGTGCCAGCAGCTACATCCAGGGAGATACGCAGTATTTT
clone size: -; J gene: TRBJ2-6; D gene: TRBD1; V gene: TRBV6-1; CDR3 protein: CASYRGDGANVLTF; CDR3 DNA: TGTGCCAGCTACAGGGGAGATGGGGCCAACGTCCTGACTTTC
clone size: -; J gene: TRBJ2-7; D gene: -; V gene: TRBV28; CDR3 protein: CASAAGPGLYEQYF; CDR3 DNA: TGTGCCAGTGCGGCAGGGCCGGGGCTCTACGAGCAGTACTTC
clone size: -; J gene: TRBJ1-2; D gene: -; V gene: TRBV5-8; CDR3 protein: CASSLVYGYTF; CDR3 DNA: TGTGCCAGCAGCCTAGTTTATGGCTACACCTTC
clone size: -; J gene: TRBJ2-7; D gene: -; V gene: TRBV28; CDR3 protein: CASSTPGETYEQYF; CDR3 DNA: TGTGCCAGCTCCACACCGGGGGAGACCTACGAGCAGTACTTC
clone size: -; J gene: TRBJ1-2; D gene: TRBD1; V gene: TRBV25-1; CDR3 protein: CASSELGGAEGYTF; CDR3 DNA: TGTGCCAGCAGTGAACTAGGGGGCGCGGAAGGCTACACCTTC
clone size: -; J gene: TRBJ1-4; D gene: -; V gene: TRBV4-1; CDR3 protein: CASSLPGGTHEKLFF; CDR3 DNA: TGCGCCAGCAGCCTTCCGGGGGGAACCCATGAAAAACTGTTTTTT
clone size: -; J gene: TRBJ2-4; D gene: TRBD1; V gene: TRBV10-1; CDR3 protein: CASIRDRWTKNIQYF; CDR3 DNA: TGCGCCAGCATAAGGGACAGGTGGACAAAAAACATTCAGTACTTC
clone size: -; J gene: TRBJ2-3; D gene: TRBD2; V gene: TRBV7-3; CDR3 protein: CASSLQVPLAGSTDTQYF; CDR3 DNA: TGTGCCAGCAGCTTACAGGTGCCTCTAGCGGGAAGCACAGATACGCAGTATTTT
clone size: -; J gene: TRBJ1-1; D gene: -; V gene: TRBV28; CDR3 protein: CASSLLDPGLGIGAEAFF; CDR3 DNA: TGTGCCAGCAGTTTACTCGACCCGGGATTAGGGATTGGCGCTGAAGCTTTCTTT
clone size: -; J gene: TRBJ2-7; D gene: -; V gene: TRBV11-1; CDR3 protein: CASSFSTSPEQYF; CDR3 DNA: TGTGCCAGCAGCTTCTCCACTAGTCCCGAGCAGTACTTC
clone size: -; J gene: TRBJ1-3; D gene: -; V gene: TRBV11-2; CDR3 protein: CASSLVVGDTIYF; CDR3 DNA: TGTGCCAGCAGCTTAGTTGTTGGGGACACCATATATTTT
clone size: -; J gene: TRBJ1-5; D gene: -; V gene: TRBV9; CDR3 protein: CASSPTGTSNQPQHF; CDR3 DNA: TGTGCCAGCAGCCCCACAGGGACAAGCAATCAGCCCCAGCATTTT
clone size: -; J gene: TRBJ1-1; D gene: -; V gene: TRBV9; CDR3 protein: CASSVARGTEAFF; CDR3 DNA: TGTGCCAGCAGCGTAGCTAGGGGCACTGAAGCTTTCTTT
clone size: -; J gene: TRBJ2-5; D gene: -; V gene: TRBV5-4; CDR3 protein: CAMTTGQETQYF; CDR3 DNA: TGTGCCATGACGACTGGCCAAGAGACCCAGTACTTC
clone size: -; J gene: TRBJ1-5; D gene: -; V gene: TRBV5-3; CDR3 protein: CARSTGPSGNQPQHF; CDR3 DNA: TGTGCCAGAAGTACGGGACCCTCGGGCAATCAGCCCCAGCATTTT
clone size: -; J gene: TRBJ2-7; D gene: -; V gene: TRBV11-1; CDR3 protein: CASSLYVGRGEQYF; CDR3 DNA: TGTGCCAGCAGCTTATACGTCGGCAGGGGCGAGCAGTACTTC
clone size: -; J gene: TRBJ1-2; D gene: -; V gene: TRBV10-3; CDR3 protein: CAISDLVGDYGYTF; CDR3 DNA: TGTGCCATCAGTGACCTTGTAGGGGACTATGGCTACACCTTC
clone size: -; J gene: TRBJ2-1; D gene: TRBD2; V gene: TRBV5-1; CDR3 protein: CASSLDPATGLAIF; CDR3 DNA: TGCGCCAGCAGCCTCGACCCGGCTACGGGACTAGCGATCTTC
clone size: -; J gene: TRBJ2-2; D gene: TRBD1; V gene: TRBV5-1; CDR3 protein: CASSLFPTGGEVTGELFF; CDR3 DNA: TGCGCCAGCAGCTTATTCCCGACAGGGGGCGAGGTCACCGGGGAGCTGTTTTTT
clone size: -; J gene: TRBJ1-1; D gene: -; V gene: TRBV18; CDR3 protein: CASSPQGFTEAFF; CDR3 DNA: TGTGCCAGCTCACCACAGGGCTTCACTGAAGCTTTCTTT
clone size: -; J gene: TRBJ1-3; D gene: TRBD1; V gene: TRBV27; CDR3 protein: CASSLPQGAPSFPGNTIYF; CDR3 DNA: TGTGCCAGCAGTTTACCACAGGGGGCGCCTAGTTTCCCTGGAAACACCATATATTTT
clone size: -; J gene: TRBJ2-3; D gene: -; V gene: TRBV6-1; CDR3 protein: CASSEFGQIAQYF; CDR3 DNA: TGTGCCAGCAGTGAATTCGGACAGATCGCGCAGTATTTT
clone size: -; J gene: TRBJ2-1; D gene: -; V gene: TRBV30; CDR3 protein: CAWTTAWGLRNEQFF; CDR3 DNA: TGTGCCTGGACCACCGCCTGGGGCCTTCGCAATGAGCAGTTCTTC
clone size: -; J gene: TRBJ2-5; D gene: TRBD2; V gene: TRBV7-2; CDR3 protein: CASTPGAGEETQYF; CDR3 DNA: TGTGCCAGCACCCCTGGGGCGGGAGAAGAGACCCAGTACTTC
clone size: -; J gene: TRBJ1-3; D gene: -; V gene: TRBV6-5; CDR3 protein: CASLSEYSGNTIYF; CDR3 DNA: TGTGCCAGCCTAAGCGAGTACTCTGGAAACACCATATATTTT
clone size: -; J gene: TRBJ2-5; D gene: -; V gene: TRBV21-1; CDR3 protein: CASSTGLGGFDGTQYF; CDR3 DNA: TGTGCCAGCAGCACCGGGTTGGGGGGGTTTGACGGGACCCAGTACTTC
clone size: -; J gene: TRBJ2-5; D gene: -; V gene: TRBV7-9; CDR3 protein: CASSLQPASGTQYF; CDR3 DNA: TGTGCCAGCAGCTTACAACCCGCATCGGGGACCCAGTACTTC
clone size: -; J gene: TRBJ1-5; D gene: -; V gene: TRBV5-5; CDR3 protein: CASSVRAAGPQHF; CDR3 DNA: TGTGCCAGCAGTGTCAGGGCCGCGGGGCCCCAGCATTTT
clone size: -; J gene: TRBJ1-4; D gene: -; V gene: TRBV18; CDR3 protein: CASSPALREKLFF; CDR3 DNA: TGTGCCAGCTCACCAGCTTTAAGGGAAAAACTGTTTTTT
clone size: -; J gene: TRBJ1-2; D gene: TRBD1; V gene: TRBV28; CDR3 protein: CASSWGQGTNYGYTF; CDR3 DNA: TGTGCCAGCAGTTGGGGACAGGGGACGAACTATGGCTACACCTTC
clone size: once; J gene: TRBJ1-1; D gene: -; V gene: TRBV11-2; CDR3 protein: CASSPLTTEAFF; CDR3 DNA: TGTGCCAGCAGCCCCCTTACCACTGAAGCTTTCTTT
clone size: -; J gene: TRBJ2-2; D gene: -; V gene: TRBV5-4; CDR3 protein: CASSLWQGNTGELFF; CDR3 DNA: TGTGCCAGCAGCTTGTGGCAGGGAAACACCGGGGAGCTGTTTTTT
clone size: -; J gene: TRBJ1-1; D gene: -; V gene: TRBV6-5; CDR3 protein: CASSRRGAPNTEAFF; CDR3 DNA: TGTGCCAGCAGTCGACGGGGAGCTCCGAACACTGAAGCTTTCTTT
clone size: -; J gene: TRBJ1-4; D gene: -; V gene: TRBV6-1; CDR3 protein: CASMEGGEKLFF; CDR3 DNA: TGTGCCAGCATGGAGGGGGGGGAAAAACTGTTTTTT
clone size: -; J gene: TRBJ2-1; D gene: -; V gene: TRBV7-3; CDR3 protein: CASSLSTAVSANEQFF; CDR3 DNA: TGTGCCAGCAGCTTAAGTACAGCGGTATCGGCCAATGAGCAGTTCTTC
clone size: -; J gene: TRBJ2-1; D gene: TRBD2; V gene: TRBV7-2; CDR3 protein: CASSLGGLAVYNEQFF; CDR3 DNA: TGTGCCAGCAGCTTAGGCGGACTAGCGGTCTACAATGAGCAGTTCTTC
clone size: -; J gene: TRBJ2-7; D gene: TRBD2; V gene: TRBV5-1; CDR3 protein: CASSRRGEDYEQYF; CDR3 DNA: TGCGCCAGCAGTCGCCGGGGGGAAGACTACGAGCAGTACTTC
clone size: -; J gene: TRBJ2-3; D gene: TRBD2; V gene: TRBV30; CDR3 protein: CAWSVLGLAVPTDTQYF; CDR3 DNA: TGTGCCTGGAGTGTACTAGGGCTAGCGGTTCCCACAGATACGCAGTATTTT
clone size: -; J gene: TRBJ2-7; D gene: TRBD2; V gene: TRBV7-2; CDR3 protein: CASSLIRDYNYEQYF; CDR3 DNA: TGTGCCAGCAGCTTAATACGGGACTACAACTACGAGCAGTACTTC
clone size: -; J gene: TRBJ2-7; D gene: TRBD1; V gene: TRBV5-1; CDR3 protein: CASSLGTGVYEQYF; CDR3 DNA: TGCGCCAGCAGCTTGGGGACAGGGGTCTACGAGCAGTACTTC
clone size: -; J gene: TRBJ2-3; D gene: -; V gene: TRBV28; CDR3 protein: CASFLGTPTDTQYF; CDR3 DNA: TGTGCCAGCTTTTTAGGGACACCCACAGATACGCAGTATTTT
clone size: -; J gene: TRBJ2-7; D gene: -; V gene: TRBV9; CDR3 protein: CASSKARAGEQYF; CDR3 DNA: TGTGCCAGCAGCAAGGCTAGGGCGGGGGAGCAGTACTTC
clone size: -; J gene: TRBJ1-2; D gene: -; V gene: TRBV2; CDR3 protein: CASRLEGARYGYTF; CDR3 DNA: TGTGCCAGCAGACTGGAGGGAGCTCGCTATGGCTACACCTTC
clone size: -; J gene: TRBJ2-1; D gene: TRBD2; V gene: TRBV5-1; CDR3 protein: CASSNGASGREQFF; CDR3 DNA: TGCGCCAGCAGCAACGGGGCTAGCGGGAGGGAGCAGTTCTTC
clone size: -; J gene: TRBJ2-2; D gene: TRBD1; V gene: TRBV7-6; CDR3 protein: CASSSTDRVDTGELFF; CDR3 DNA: TGTGCCAGCAGCTCCACGGACAGGGTCGACACCGGGGAGCTGTTTTTT
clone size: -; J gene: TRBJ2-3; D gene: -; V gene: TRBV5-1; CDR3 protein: CASNLRPTSTDTQYF; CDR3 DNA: TGCGCCAGCAACCTCAGACCTACTAGCACAGATACGCAGTATTTT
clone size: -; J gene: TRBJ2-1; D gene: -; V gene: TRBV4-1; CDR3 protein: CASSQGGRGPYHEQFF; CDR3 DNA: TGCGCCAGCAGCCAAGGAGGCAGGGGCCCTTACCATGAGCAGTTCTTC
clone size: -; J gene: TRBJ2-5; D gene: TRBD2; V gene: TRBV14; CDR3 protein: CASSQFGLAQETQYF; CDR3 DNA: TGTGCCAGCAGCCAATTCGGACTAGCTCAAGAGACCCAGTACTTC
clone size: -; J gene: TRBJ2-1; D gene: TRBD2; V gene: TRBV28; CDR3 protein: CASSGAGVSGRYNEQFF; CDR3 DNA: TGTGCCAGCAGTGGGGCAGGGGTTAGCGGGAGGTATAATGAGCAGTTCTTC
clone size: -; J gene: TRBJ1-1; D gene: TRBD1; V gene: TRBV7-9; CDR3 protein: CASSLQGALPNTEAFF; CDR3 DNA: TGTGCCAGCAGCTTACAGGGGGCCCTACCTAACACTGAAGCTTTCTTT
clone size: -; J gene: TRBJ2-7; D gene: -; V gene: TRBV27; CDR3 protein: CASSLKRWGAGEQYF; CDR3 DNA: TGTGCCAGCAGTTTAAAGAGGTGGGGGGCAGGCGAGCAGTACTTC
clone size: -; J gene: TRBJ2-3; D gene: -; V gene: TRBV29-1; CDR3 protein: CSGKRGQGSPDTQYF; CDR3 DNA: TGCAGCGGGAAAAGAGGCCAGGGAAGTCCAGATACGCAGTATTTT